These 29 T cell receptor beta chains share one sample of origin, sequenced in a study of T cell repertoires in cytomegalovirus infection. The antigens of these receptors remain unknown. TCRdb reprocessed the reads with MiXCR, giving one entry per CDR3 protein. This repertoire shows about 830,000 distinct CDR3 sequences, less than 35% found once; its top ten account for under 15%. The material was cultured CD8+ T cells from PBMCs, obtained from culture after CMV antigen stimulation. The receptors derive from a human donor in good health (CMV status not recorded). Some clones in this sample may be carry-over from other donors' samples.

The CDR3 loop reads CSAPRGAGELFF. In DNA form, the CDR3 reads TGCAGTGCTCCCCGGGGGGCCGGGGAGCTGTTTTTT. This chain joins TRBV20-1 and TRBJ2-2; 7 bases map to TRBD2. This CDR3 has 12 amino acids. Unmatched junction bases numbered 3, after V lost 5 bases and J lost 6 bases. CDR1 and CDR2 from the germline V gene are DFQATT and SNEGSKA (reference sequence).

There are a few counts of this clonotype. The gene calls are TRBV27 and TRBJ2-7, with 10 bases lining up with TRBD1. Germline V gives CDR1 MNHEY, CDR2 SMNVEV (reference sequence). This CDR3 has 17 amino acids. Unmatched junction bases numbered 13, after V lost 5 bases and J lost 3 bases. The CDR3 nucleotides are TGTGCCAGCAGTCGTCGCGAAGGGACAGGGGCTGTCTACGAGCAGTACTTC. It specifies CASSRREGTGAVYEQYF.

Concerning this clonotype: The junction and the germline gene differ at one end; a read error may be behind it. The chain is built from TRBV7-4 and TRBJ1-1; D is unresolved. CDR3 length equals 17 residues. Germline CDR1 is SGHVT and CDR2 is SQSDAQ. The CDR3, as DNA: TGTGCCAGCAGCTTAACACAGACGGATCCTATGAACACCGAAGCTTTCTTT. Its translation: CASSLTQTDPMNTEAFF.

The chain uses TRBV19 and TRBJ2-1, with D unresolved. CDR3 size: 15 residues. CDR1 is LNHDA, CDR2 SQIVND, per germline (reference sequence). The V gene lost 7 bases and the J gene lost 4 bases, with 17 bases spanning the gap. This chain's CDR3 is CASTIGPDTYNEQFF. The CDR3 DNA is TGTGCCAGTACCATTGGTCCCGACACATACAATGAGCAGTTCTTC.

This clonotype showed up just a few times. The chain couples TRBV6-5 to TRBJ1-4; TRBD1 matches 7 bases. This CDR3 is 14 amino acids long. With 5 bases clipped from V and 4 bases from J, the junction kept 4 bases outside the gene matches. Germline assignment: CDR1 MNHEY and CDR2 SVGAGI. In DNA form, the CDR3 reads TGTGCCAGCAGTACGGGACAGCTTAATGAAAAACTGTTTTTT. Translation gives CASSTGQLNEKLFF.

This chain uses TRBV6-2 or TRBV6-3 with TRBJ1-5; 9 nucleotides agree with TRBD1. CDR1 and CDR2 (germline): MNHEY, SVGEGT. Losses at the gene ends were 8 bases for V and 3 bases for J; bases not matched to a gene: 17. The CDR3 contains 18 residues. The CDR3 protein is CASATAKPRTGDNQPQHF. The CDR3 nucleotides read TGTGCCAGCGCCACTGCTAAACCGAGGACAGGGGACAATCAGCCCCAGCATTTT.

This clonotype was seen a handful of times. The CDR3 region has the DNA TGTGCCAGCAGCCCTCCTCAAACAGGGGTGGAGACCCAGTACTTC. It yields the protein CASSPPQTGVETQYF. V and J are TRBV7-6 and TRBJ2-5, with 7 bases that match TRBD1. V lost 5 bases to trimming and J lost 5 bases; unmatched junction nucleotides: 11. The germline CDR1 and CDR2 sequences are SGHVS and FNYEAQ. CDR3 length: 15 residues.

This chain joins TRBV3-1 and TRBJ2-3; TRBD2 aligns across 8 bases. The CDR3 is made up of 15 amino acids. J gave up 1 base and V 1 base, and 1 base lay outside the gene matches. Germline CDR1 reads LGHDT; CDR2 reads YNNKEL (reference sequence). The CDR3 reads CASSQVSGGTDTQYF. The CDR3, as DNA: TGTGCCAGCAGCCAAGTTAGCGGGGGCACAGATACGCAGTATTTT.

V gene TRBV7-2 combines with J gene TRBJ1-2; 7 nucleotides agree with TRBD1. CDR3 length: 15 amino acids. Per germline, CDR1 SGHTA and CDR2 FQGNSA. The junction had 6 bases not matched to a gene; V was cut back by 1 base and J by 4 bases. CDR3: CASSLEGTDFYGYTF. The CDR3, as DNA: TGTGCCAGCAGCTTAGAAGGGACAGACTTCTATGGCTACACCTTC.

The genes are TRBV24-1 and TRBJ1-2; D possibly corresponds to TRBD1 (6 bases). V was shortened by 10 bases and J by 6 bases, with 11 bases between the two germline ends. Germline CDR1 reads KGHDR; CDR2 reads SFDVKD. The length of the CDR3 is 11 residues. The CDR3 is CATGTHDGYTF. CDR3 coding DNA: TGTGCCACTGGGACACACGATGGCTACACCTTC.

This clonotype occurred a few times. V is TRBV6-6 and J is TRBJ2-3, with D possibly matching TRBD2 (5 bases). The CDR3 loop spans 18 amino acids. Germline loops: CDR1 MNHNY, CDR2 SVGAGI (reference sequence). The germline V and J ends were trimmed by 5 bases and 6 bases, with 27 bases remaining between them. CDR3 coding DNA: TGTGCCAGCAGTGCCCCCAACCCCTCACGACGGGAAGGTGATACGCAGTATTTT. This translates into CASSAPNPSRREGDTQYF.

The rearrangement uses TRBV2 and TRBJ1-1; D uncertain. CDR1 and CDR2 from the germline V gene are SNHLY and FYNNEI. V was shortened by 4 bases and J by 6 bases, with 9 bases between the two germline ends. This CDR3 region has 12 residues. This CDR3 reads CASSARHPEAFF. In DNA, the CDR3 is TGTGCCAGCAGTGCTAGACACCCTGAAGCTTTCTTT.

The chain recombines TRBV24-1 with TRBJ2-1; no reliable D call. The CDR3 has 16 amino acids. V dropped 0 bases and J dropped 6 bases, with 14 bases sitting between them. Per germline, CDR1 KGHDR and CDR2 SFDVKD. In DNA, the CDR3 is TGTGCCACCAGTGATTTGCAGTCTACCCAGGCCAATGAGCAGTTCTTC. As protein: CATSDLQSTQANEQFF.

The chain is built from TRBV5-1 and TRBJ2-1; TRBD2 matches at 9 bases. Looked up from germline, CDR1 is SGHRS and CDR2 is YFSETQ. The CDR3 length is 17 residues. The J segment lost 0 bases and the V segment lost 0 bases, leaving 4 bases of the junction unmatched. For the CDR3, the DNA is TGCGCCAGCAGCTTGGGGGGACTAGCTAGCTCCTACAATGAGCAGTTCTTC. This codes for CASSLGGLASSYNEQFF.

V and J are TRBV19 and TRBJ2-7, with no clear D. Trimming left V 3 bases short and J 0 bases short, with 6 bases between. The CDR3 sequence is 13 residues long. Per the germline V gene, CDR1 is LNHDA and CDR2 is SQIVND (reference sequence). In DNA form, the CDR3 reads TGTGCCAGTAGTATTAAGGGCTCCTACGAGCAGTACTTC. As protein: CASSIKGSYEQYF.

The CDR3 DNA sequence: TGTGCCAGCAGCCCCATTGATGGGACAGGGACGCACGAGCAGTACTTC. It encodes CASSPIDGTGTHEQYF. The chain has TRBV13 and TRBJ2-7, with 9 positions matching TRBD1. CDR1 is PRHDT, CDR2 FYEKMQ, per germline (reference sequence). The CDR3 loop spans 16 amino acids. The junction had 13 bases not matched to a gene; V was cut back by 5 bases and J by 5 bases.

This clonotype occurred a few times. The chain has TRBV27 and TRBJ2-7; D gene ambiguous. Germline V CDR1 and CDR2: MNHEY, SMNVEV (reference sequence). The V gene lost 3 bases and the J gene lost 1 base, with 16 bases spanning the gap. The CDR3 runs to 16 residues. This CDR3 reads CASSFSEGHLSYEQYF. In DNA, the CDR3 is TGTGCCAGCAGTTTCAGTGAAGGCCACCTTTCCTACGAGCAGTACTTC.

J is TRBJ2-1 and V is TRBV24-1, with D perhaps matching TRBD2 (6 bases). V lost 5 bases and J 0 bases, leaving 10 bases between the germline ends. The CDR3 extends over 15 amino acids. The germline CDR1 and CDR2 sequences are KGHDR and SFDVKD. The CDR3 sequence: CATSGTSSSYNEQFF. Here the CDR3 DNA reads TGTGCCACCAGTGGAACTAGCAGCTCCTACAATGAGCAGTTCTTC.

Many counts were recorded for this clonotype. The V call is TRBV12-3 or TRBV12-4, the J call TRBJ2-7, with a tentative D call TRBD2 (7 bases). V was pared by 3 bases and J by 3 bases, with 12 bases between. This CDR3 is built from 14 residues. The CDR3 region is CASSLRGPVYEQYF. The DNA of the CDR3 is TGTGCCAGCAGTTTGCGGGGGCCGGTCTACGAGCAGTACTTC.

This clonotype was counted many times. The CDR3 is CASSLGTAAPEQYF. CDR3 sequence (DNA): TGTGCCAGCAGTTTAGGGACAGCCGCCCCCGAGCAGTACTTC. The chain joins TRBV27 to TRBJ2-7; 7 bases agree with TRBD1. The CDR3 has 14 amino acids. V was clipped by 2 bases and J by 6 bases; unmatched bases: 7. In germline, CDR1 is MNHEY, CDR2 SMNVEV (reference sequence).

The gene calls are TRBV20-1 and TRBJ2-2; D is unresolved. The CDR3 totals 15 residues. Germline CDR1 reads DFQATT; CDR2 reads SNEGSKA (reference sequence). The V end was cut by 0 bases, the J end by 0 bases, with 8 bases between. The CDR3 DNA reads TGCAGTGCTAGAGACCCCCACGCGAACACCGGGGAGCTGTTTTTT. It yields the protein CSARDPHANTGELFF.

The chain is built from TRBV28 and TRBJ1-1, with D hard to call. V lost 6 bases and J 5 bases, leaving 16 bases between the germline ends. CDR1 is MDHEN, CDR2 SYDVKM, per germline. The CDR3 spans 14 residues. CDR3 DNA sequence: TGTGCCAGCAGCTACCTACTCGGAGGGACTGAAGCTTTCTTT. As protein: CASSYLLGGTEAFF.

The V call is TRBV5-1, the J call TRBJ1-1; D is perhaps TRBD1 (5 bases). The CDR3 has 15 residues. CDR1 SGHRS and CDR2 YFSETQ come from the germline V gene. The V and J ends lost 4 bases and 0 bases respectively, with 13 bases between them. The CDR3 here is CASSDDSFMNTEAFF. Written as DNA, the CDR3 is TGCGCCAGCAGCGACGACAGTTTCATGAACACTGAAGCTTTCTTT.

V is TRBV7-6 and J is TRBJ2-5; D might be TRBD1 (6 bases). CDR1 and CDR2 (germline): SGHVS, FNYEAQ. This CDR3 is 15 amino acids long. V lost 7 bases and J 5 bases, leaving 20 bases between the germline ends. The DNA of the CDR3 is TGTGCCAGCATCAAGAATCAGGGGCTCACTGAGACCCAGTACTTC. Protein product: CASIKNQGLTETQYF. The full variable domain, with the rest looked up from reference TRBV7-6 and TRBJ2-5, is GAGVSQSPRYKVTKRGQDVALRCDPISGHVSLYWYRQALGQGPEFLTYFNYEAQQDKSGLPNDRFSAERPEGSISTLTIQRTEQRDSAMYRCASIKNQGLTETQYFGPGTRLLVL.

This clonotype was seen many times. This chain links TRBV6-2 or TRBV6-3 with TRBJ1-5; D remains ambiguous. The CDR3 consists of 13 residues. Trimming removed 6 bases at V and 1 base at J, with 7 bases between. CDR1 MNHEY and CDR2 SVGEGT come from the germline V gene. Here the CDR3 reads CASSAGSNQPQHF. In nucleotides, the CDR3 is TGTGCCAGCAGCGCAGGCAGCAATCAGCCCCAGCATTTT.

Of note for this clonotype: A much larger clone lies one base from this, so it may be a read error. Here the CDR3 DNA reads TGTGCCAACAGCTTTCCCGGACAGGGACAGCCCCAGCATTTT. This codes for CANSFPGQGQPQHF. The chain has TRBV7-2 and TRBJ1-5, with 8 bases aligning to TRBD1. The CDR3 is made up of 14 amino acids. Germline CDR1 SGHTA, CDR2 FQGNSA.

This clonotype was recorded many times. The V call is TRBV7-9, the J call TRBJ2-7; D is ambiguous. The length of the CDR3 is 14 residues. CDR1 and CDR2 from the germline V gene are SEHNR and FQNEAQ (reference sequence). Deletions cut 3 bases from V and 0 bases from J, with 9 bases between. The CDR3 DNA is TGTGCCAGCAGCTTTAGTGAGAGCTCCTACGAGCAGTACTTC. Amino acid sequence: CASSFSESSYEQYF.

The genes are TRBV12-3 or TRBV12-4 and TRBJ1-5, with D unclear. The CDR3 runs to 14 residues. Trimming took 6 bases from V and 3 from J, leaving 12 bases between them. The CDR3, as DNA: TGTGCCAGCAGCCCGGACGGTACCAATCAGCCCCAGCATTTT. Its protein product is CASSPDGTNQPQHF.

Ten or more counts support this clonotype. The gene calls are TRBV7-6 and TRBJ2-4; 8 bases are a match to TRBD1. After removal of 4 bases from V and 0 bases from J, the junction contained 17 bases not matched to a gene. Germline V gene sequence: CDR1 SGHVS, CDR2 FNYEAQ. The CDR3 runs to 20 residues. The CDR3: CASSSSPLGTGSLAKNIQYF. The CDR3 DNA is TGTGCCAGCAGCTCTAGCCCGCTCGGGACAGGATCCTTAGCCAAAAACATTCAGTACTTC.